A single sample is the source of the 30 T cell receptor beta chains below, sequenced in a study of glioma-infiltrating T cells after dendritic cell vaccination. Only in-frame clones appear in the TCRdb table, and some are missing; sequencing was by immunoSEQ multiplex PCR. The sample has under 70,000 clones, approximately 85% seen once. This sample comprised blood, obtained before dendritic cell vaccination. Source of these receptors: a human donor with glioblastoma.

This clone showed up just a few times. V is TRBV5-6 and J is TRBJ2-5, with TRBD1 identical over 9 bases. Germline CDR1 is SGHDT and CDR2 is YYEEEE. The CDR3 totals 15 residues. V lost 2 bases, J lost 2 bases, and 4 bases stayed unmatched. Here the CDR3 reads CASSFSTGGQETQYF. CDR3 sequence (DNA): TGTGCCAGCAGCTTCTCGACAGGGGGACAAGAGACCCAGTACTTC.

This chain connects TRBV14 to TRBJ2-3; no clear D gene. CDR1 and CDR2 (germline): SGHDN, FVKESK. There are 17 residues in the CDR3. Trimming removed 2 bases from V and 0 bases from J, with 15 bases in between. CDR3 residues: CASSQTHSFGSTDTQYF. The CDR3 coding sequence is TGTGCCAGCAGCCAAACTCACTCATTCGGGAGCACAGATACGCAGTATTTT.

The sample holds a few counts of this clone. V usage is TRBV2 and J usage is TRBJ2-7, with D possibly matching TRBD2 (5 bases). The CDR3 contains 15 residues. Germline assignment: CDR1 SNHLY and CDR2 FYNNEI. Trimming stripped 4 bases from V and 3 bases from J, with 16 bases between. CDR3 sequence reads: CASSATLGGGYEQYF. The DNA of the CDR3 is TGTGCCAGCAGTGCCACGTTGGGCGGAGGCTACGAGCAGTACTTC.

V is TRBV5-4 and J is TRBJ1-6; TRBD1 is a possible D gene (6 bases). The CDR3 covers 14 residues. The V gene lost 4 bases and the J gene lost 10 bases, with 15 bases spanning the gap. Germline CDR1 SGHNT, CDR2 YYREEE (reference sequence). CDR3 DNA: TGTGCCAGCAGCCTTACAGGGCCCCAATCACCCCTCCACTTT. Its translation: CASSLTGPQSPLHF.

The chain links TRBV25-1 to TRBJ1-6, with 10 bases aligning to TRBD1. Trimming at V came to 9 bases and at J to 6 bases, leaving 2 bases not matched to a gene. The CDR3 has 13 residues. Germline CDR1 MGHDK, CDR2 SYGVNS. CDR3 nucleotide sequence: TGTGCCAGTAGGGACAGGGGTAATTCACCCCTCCACTTT. Residues: CASRDRGNSPLHF.

This clone was recorded only once. The chain uses TRBV18 and TRBJ2-4; D is perhaps TRBD1 (6 bases). Germline CDR1 is KGHSH and CDR2 is LQKENI. The CDR3 length is 15 residues. V lost 3 bases and J 3 bases, leaving 12 bases between the germline ends. The CDR3 is CASSPSGGHKNIQYF. CDR3 DNA: TGTGCCAGCTCACCCAGTGGGGGCCACAAAAACATTCAGTACTTC.

CDR3 sequence (DNA): TGTGCCAGCAGCCAAGTGGCGACTAGCGGGGGATACAATGAGCAGTTCTTC. Its protein product is CASSQVATSGGYNEQFF. V and J are TRBV4-2 and TRBJ2-1; 12 nucleotides align to TRBD2. Trimming at V came to 1 base and at J to 4 bases, leaving 5 bases not matched to a gene. This CDR3 region has 17 residues. Per germline, CDR1 LGHNA and CDR2 YNFKEQ.

The rearrangement links TRBV11-1 to TRBJ2-7, with D hard to call. The germline V gene has CDR1 SGHAT and CDR2 FQDESV (reference sequence). This CDR3 is 12 amino acids long. Trimming shortened V by 0 bases and J by 6 bases, and 6 bases separated the two germline ends. The CDR3 region is CASSLARSEQYF. The CDR3 nucleotides are TGTGCCAGCAGCTTAGCGCGTTCCGAGCAGTACTTC.

V usage is TRBV18 and J usage is TRBJ2-4; D uncertain. V was trimmed by 3 bases and J by 7 bases, leaving 16 bases between them. The CDR3 has 15 amino acids. Per germline, CDR1 KGHSH and CDR2 LQKENI. The CDR3 DNA follows: TGTGCCAGCTCACCCGCAACCGACTTGTCCAACATTCAGTACTTC. It specifies CASSPATDLSNIQYF.

Judged by abundance, this clone is medium-sized. The chain couples TRBV19 to TRBJ1-1; no firm D call. This CDR3 comprises 14 residues. Germline CDR1 reads LNHDA; CDR2 reads SQIVND (reference sequence). Trimming left V 7 bases short and J 4 bases short, with 16 bases between. CDR3 amino acids: CASTPPGEATEAFF. CDR3 in DNA: TGTGCCAGTACTCCCCCCGGGGAAGCCACTGAAGCTTTCTTT.

In its sample, this clone was seen a few times. V is TRBV5-1 and J is TRBJ2-2, with 11 bases identical to TRBD2. The length of the CDR3 is 17 residues. The junction had 11 bases not matched to a gene; V was cut back by 3 bases and J by 7 bases. Germline CDR1 is SGHRS and CDR2 is YFSETQ. The CDR3 DNA reads TGCGCCAGCAGCTGGATAACGACTAGCGGGGTCGGCGGGGAGCTGTTTTTT. Amino acid sequence: CASSWITTSGVGGELFF.

The rearrangement joins TRBV13 to TRBJ2-3, with D unclear. The CDR3 is 14 residues long. Trimming pared 6 bases from V and 1 base from J, leaving 11 bases between. Germline CDR1 and CDR2: PRHDT and FYEKMQ (reference sequence). CDR3: CASRSTAGTDTQYF. The CDR3 DNA is TGTGCCAGCAGATCCACCGCGGGCACAGATACGCAGTATTTT.

The gene calls are TRBV7-9 and TRBJ1-2, with 7 bases that match TRBD1. CDR3 length: 13 amino acids. Germline V gene sequence: CDR1 SEHNR, CDR2 FQNEAQ (reference sequence). Trimming took 5 bases from V and 2 from J; bases not matched to a gene: 2. Here the CDR3 DNA reads TGTGCCAGCAGCCCGGGACAGAACTATGGCTACACCTTC. Translated, it gives CASSPGQNYGYTF.

The chain uses TRBV4-2 and TRBJ1-2, with D tentatively TRBD1 (5 bases). There are 16 residues in the CDR3. Germline V lookup: CDR1 LGHNA, CDR2 YNFKEQ. V was shortened by 0 bases and J by 5 bases, with 16 bases between the two germline ends. DNA for the CDR3: TGTGCCAGCAGCCAAGACGCAGCCGGGGGGTATTATGGCTACACCTTC. This gives the protein CASSQDAAGGYYGYTF.

This rearrangement joins TRBV5-6 to TRBJ2-7, with TRBD1 as a possible D gene (6 bases). This CDR3 has 13 residues. V gave up 4 bases and J gave up 5 bases, with 13 bases separating them. Germline CDR1 and CDR2: SGHDT and YYEEEE. CDR3 in DNA: TGTGCCAGCAGCCGAACAGGGTACGACGAGCAGTACTTC. Residues: CASSRTGYDEQYF.

This chain connects TRBV27 to TRBJ2-7, with 8 bases fitting TRBD1. In germline, CDR1 is MNHEY, CDR2 SMNVEV (reference sequence). The CDR3 contains 15 residues. Losses at the gene ends were 2 bases for V and 6 bases for J; bases not matched to a gene: 9. In DNA, the CDR3 is TGTGCCAGCAGTTTAGGGGCAGGGGGCTTCCTCGAGCAGTACTTC. Its translation: CASSLGAGGFLEQYF.

This chain links TRBV30 with TRBJ2-5; a possible D gene is TRBD2 (6 bases). CDR3 length equals 14 residues. V was clipped by 0 bases and J by 5 bases, with 13 bases between them. Germline lookup yields CDR1 GTSNPN and CDR2 SVGIG (reference sequence). The CDR3 spells CAWSVTSGGETQYF. CDR3 in DNA: TGTGCCTGGAGTGTTACTAGTGGAGGGGAGACCCAGTACTTC.

The chain carries TRBV19 and TRBJ1-3; tentative D call: TRBD1 (6 bases). Per the germline V gene, CDR1 is LNHDA and CDR2 is SQIVND (reference sequence). The V end was cut by 9 bases, the J end by 0 bases, with 12 bases between. The CDR3 loop spans 14 amino acids. CDR3 coding DNA: TGTGCCAGCCGCGACAGGAGCTCTGGAAACACCATATATTTT. Translation gives CASRDRSSGNTIYF.

The chain joins TRBV5-5 to TRBJ1-2; D is unclear. Germline CDR1 and CDR2: SGHKS and YYEKEE (reference sequence). The CDR3 totals 16 residues. V gave up 0 bases and J gave up 7 bases, with 19 bases separating them. CDR3 protein: CASSLAPGRQEGGYTF. CDR3 DNA: TGTGCCAGCAGCTTGGCCCCGGGTAGGCAAGAGGGTGGCTACACCTTC.

The V call is TRBV15, the J call TRBJ1-6; 9 positions match TRBD1. Germline CDR1 is LNHNV and CDR2 is YYDKDF (reference sequence). The CDR3 loop spans 15 amino acids. V lost 2 bases to trimming and J lost 10 bases; unmatched junction nucleotides: 6. For the CDR3, the DNA is TGTGCCACCAGCAGAAGGGGACAGGGATGGTCACCCCTCCACTTT. As protein: CATSRRGQGWSPLHF.

This clone has just one count. The chain combines TRBV4-1 with TRBJ2-7, with a tentative D call TRBD1 (6 bases). V lost 1 base, J lost 2 bases, and 18 bases lay in between. Germline lookup yields CDR1 MGHRA and CDR2 YSYEKL. The CDR3 contains 17 residues. This CDR3 is CASSQAASRGRTYEQYF. DNA of the CDR3: TGCGCCAGCAGCCAAGCCGCCTCCAGGGGTAGGACCTACGAGCAGTACTTC.

This chain connects TRBV19 to TRBJ2-3; TRBD2 agrees at 8 bases. The germline gives CDR1 LNHDA, CDR2 SQIVND (reference sequence). The CDR3 is 16 amino acids. Trimming removed 2 bases from V and 4 bases from J; junction bases left unmatched: 8. The CDR3 DNA reads as TGTGCCAGTAGTATAAATGCGGGGGGCAAGGCAGATACGCAGTATTTT. Its translation: CASSINAGGKADTQYF.

The rearrangement links TRBV19 to TRBJ2-2; a weak D match, TRBD1 (6 bases). The CDR3 is 16 residues long. Trimming took off 9 bases at V and 0 bases at J, with 17 bases between the two ends. Germline V gene lookup returns CDR1 LNHDA and CDR2 SQIVND (reference sequence). CDR3 nucleotide sequence: TGTGCCAGCAAACCAAGGGACAATACGAACACCGGGGAGCTGTTTTTT. Translated: CASKPRDNTNTGELFF.

V and J are TRBV10-3 and TRBJ2-1; TRBD1 might be the D (5 bases). From germline, CDR1 is ENHRY and CDR2 SYGVKD. The V end was cut by 4 bases, the J end by 6 bases, with 13 bases between. CDR3 length: 14 amino acids. The CDR3 reads CAISVGRVGNEQFF. CDR3 nucleotide sequence: TGTGCCATCAGTGTCGGCAGGGTGGGCAATGAGCAGTTCTTC.

V is TRBV5-1 and J is TRBJ2-5, with TRBD1 as a possible D gene (5 bases). The CDR3 loop spans 14 amino acids. The V end was cut by 3 bases, the J end by 5 bases, with 14 bases between. The germline V gene encodes CDR1 SGHRS and CDR2 YFSETQ. The CDR3 spells CASSSTVVEETQYF. CDR3 nucleotides: TGCGCCAGCAGCTCGACAGTCGTAGAGGAGACCCAGTACTTC.

The CDR3 region has the DNA TGTGCCAGCAGCTTGCGATTACAGGCGGGCACAGATACGCAGTATTTT. The encoded protein is CASSLRLQAGTDTQYF. The rearrangement links TRBV5-6 to TRBJ2-3, with D possibly matching TRBD1 (5 bases). The ends were cut back, 1 base at V and 1 base at J, with 13 bases in the middle. This CDR3 spans 16 amino acids. Germline loops: CDR1 SGHDT, CDR2 YYEEEE.

J is TRBJ1-4 and V is TRBV6-1; D uncertain. CDR1 and CDR2 (germline): MNHNS, SASEGT. V shed 9 bases and J shed 6 bases, with 14 bases lying between them. The CDR3 covers 13 residues. CDR3 DNA sequence: TGTGCCAGGACTCGGTCGGTACATGAAAAACTGTTTTTT. It encodes CARTRSVHEKLFF.

The chain combines TRBV6-1 with TRBJ1-5; D is perhaps TRBD1 (5 bases). Germline loops: CDR1 MNHNS, CDR2 SASEGT. The V gene lost 4 bases and the J gene lost 1 base, with 8 bases spanning the gap. The CDR3 runs 14 residues. CDR3 coding DNA: TGTGCCAGCAGTGCCAGACAGAGCAATCAGCCCCAGCATTTT. Translation: CASSARQSNQPQHF.

The chain employs TRBV4-1 and TRBJ2-5, with 15 positions matching TRBD2. Germline loops: CDR1 MGHRA, CDR2 YSYEKL. This CDR3 has 18 amino acids. V lost 4 bases to trimming and J lost 9 bases; unmatched junction nucleotides: 15. The CDR3 DNA reads TGCGCCAGCAGCCGCGGACTAGCGGGGGGGTATCCCTTCGGGGCCCAGTACTTC. Protein sequence: CASSRGLAGGYPFGAQYF.

The V and J genes are TRBV15 and TRBJ2-5; D is perhaps TRBD1 (6 bases). V shed 4 bases and J shed 3 bases, with 6 bases lying between them. The CDR3 has 12 amino acids. Germline V gene sequence: CDR1 LNHNV, CDR2 YYDKDF (reference sequence). DNA for the CDR3: TGTGCCACCAGCACAGGGGAAGAGACCCAGTACTTC. Translated, it gives CATSTGEETQYF.